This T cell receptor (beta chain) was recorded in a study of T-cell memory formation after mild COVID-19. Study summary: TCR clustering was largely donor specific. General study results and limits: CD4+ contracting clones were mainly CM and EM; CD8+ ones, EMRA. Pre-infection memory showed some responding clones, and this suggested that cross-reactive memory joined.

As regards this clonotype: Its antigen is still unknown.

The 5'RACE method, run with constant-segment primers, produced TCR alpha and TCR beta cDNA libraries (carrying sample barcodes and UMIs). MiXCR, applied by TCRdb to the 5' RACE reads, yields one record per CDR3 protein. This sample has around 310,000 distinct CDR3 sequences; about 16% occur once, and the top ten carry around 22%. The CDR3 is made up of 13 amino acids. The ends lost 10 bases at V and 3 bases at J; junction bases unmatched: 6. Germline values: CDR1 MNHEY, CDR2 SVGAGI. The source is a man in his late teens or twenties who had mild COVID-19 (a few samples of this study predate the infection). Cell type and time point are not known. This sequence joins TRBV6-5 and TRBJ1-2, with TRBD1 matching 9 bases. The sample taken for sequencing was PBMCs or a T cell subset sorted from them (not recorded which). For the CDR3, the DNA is TGTGCCACACAGGGGGCTGTGGACTATGGCTACACCTTC. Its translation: CATQGAVDYGYTF.